Following are 17 T cell receptor beta chains from one sample sequenced in a study of T cell repertoires in cytomegalovirus infection. No cognate antigen is known for these TCRs. TCRdb called the reads again in MiXCR, with one record for every CDR3 protein. Here the sample spans approximately 500,000 distinct CDR3 sequences, roughly 34% being singletons. This specimen consisted of cultured PBMCs, obtained from culture after CMV antigen stimulation. These receptors all stem from a human donor in good health (CMV status not recorded). Some clones in this sample may be carry-over from other donors' samples.

Only a few counts were recorded for this clonotype. V is TRBV7-8 and J is TRBJ1-2; D not certain. V was shortened by 7 bases and J by 3 bases, with 15 bases between the two germline ends. Germline V gene lookup returns CDR1 SGHVS and CDR2 FQNEAQ. The CDR3 is 14 amino acids. The CDR3: CASTLSFRHYGYTF. The CDR3 bases are TGTGCCAGCACCCTCTCTTTTCGACACTATGGCTACACCTTC.

J is TRBJ2-1 and V is TRBV27, with TRBD2 matching 10 bases. The germline V gene has CDR1 MNHEY and CDR2 SMNVEV (reference sequence). This CDR3 is built from 16 residues. V lost 4 bases and J lost 0; bases outside the gene matches: 3. CDR3: CASSWASGSSYNEQFF. DNA for the CDR3: TGTGCCAGCAGTTGGGCTAGCGGGAGCTCCTACAATGAGCAGTTCTTC.

A single count supports this clonotype. The CDR3 region is CASSGGQGVAETQYF. Written as DNA, the CDR3 is TGTGCCAGCAGCGGGGGACAGGGGGTAGCGGAGACCCAGTACTTC. The rearrangement links TRBV5-4 to TRBJ2-5, with 11 bases that match TRBD1. This CDR3 contains 15 residues. The ends lost 4 bases at V and 5 bases at J; junction bases unmatched: 7. CDR1 and CDR2 from the germline V gene are SGHNT and YYREEE (reference sequence).

CDR3 sequence: CASGLGGTDTQYF. CDR3 nucleotide sequence: TGTGCTAGTGGGCTGGGAGGGACAGATACGCAGTATTTT. The gene calls are TRBV12-5 and TRBJ2-3; 7 nucleotides line up with TRBD2. There are 13 residues in the CDR3. CDR1 LGHNT and CDR2 FRNRAP come from the germline V gene. Germline trimming cut 6 bases from V and 3 bases from J; bases unmatched to any gene: 3. The full variable domain, in which reference TRBV12-5 and TRBJ2-3 provide the parts outside the CDR3, is DARVTQTPRHKVTEMGQEVTMRCQPILGHNTVFWYRQTMMQGLELLAYFRNRAPLDDSGMPKDRFSAEMPDATLATLKIQPSEPRDSAVYFCASGLGGTDTQYFGPGTRLTVL.

This clonotype was picked up a small number of times. The chain uses TRBV5-1 and TRBJ1-2; 9 bases map to TRBD1. The J segment lost 4 bases and the V segment lost 0 bases, leaving 7 bases of the junction unmatched. Germline CDR1 and CDR2: SGHRS and YFSETQ. The CDR3 loop spans 16 amino acids. This chain's CDR3 is CASSLDHRGLVYGYTF. The CDR3 DNA sequence: TGCGCCAGCAGCTTGGACCACAGGGGGCTGGTCTATGGCTACACCTTC.

This clonotype has more than one count but fewer than ten. This chain joins TRBV12-3 or TRBV12-4 and TRBJ1-3; TRBD1 agrees at 7 bases. V was clipped by 6 bases and J by 9 bases; unmatched bases: 11. The CDR3 is made up of 14 amino acids. The CDR3 region is CASSLQGERATIYF. The CDR3 DNA sequence: TGTGCCAGCAGCCTCCAGGGGGAAAGAGCCACCATATATTTT.

In this sample, this clonotype turned up a few times. The rearrangement joins TRBV7-9 to TRBJ1-1, with D possibly TRBD1 on 5 matching bases. The CDR3 has 14 amino acids. Germline lookup yields CDR1 SEHNR and CDR2 FQNEAQ (reference sequence). The V and J ends lost 1 base and 3 bases respectively, with 9 bases between them. The CDR3 nucleotides read TGTGCCAGCAGCTTAGTAGGCAGGGACACTGAAGCTTTCTTT. Translation gives CASSLVGRDTEAFF.

V and J are TRBV29-1 and TRBJ2-3, with D possibly being TRBD1 or TRBD2 (5 bases each). The V end was cut by 4 bases, the J end by 4 bases, with 9 bases between. CDR3 length equals 12 residues. Germline CDR1 SQVTM, CDR2 ANQGSEA. CDR3 DNA sequence: TGCAGCGTTGCGGGGACCTCAGATACGCAGTATTTT. Its protein product is CSVAGTSDTQYF.

The V gene is TRBV7-8, the J gene TRBJ2-1; D is perhaps TRBD2 (5 bases). The V gene lost 1 base and the J gene lost 12 bases, with 13 bases spanning the gap. Germline V lookup: CDR1 SGHVS, CDR2 FQNEAQ. The CDR3 runs to 13 residues. CDR3: CASSLDGAAPQFF. DNA of the CDR3: TGTGCCAGCAGCTTAGATGGAGCGGCGCCGCAGTTCTTC.

There are many counts of this clonotype. This rearrangement joins TRBV7-2 to TRBJ2-1; the match to TRBD2 covers 11 bases. Germline trimming cut 5 bases from V and 7 bases from J; bases unmatched to any gene: 7. CDR3 length equals 15 residues. From germline, CDR1 is SGHTA and CDR2 FQGNSA. CDR3 in amino acids: CASSQGLAVGNEQFF. CDR3 nucleotide sequence: TGTGCCAGCAGCCAGGGACTAGCGGTAGGGAATGAGCAGTTCTTC.

The chain uses TRBV27 and TRBJ2-2, with D unclear. Germline V gene data show CDR1 as MNHEY and CDR2 as SMNVEV (reference sequence). This CDR3 has 14 amino acids. V gave up 3 bases and J gave up 5 bases, with 10 bases separating them. The CDR3 here is CASSFATRTGELFF. As DNA, the CDR3 is TGTGCCAGCAGTTTCGCAACCAGAACCGGGGAGCTGTTTTTT.

This clonotype occurred a few times. This chain's CDR3 is CASSQWLNTEAFF. CDR3 sequence (DNA): TGTGCCAGCAGCCAATGGCTGAACACTGAAGCTTTCTTT. This chain links TRBV3-1 with TRBJ1-1; D gene ambiguous. The CDR3 runs to 13 residues. Between the trimmed V and J ends, which lost 2 bases and 0 bases, there was a span of 4 bases. CDR1 and CDR2 (germline): LGHDT, YNNKEL (reference sequence).

This clonotype has a handful of counts. The chain employs TRBV9 and TRBJ2-1; the D is unclear. Germline V gene sequence: CDR1 SGDLS, CDR2 YYNGEE. Trimming cost V 0 bases and J 9 bases, with 4 bases left between them. The CDR3 loop spans 11 amino acids. The CDR3 coding sequence is TGTGCCAGCAGCGTAGGTTTTGAGCAGTTCTTC. It encodes CASSVGFEQFF.

This clonotype has just a few counts. The gene calls are TRBV6-2 or TRBV6-3 and TRBJ2-7, with unresolved D. Germline lookup yields CDR1 MNHEY and CDR2 SVGEGT. This CDR3 spans 15 amino acids. Trimming cost V 3 bases and J 5 bases, with 17 bases left between them. The CDR3 reads CASSYQRNKGDEQYF. CDR3 DNA sequence: TGTGCCAGCAGTTATCAGCGTAACAAAGGTGACGAGCAGTACTTC.

In its sample, this clonotype was seen a few times. The V gene is TRBV28, the J gene TRBJ2-2, with 8 bases aligning to TRBD2. The CDR3 loop spans 17 amino acids. The germline CDR1 and CDR2 sequences are MDHEN and SYDVKM. J gave up 1 base and V 3 bases, and 7 bases lay outside the gene matches. For the CDR3, the DNA is TGTGCCAGCAGTTTTGTAGCGGGAAATGTGAACACCGGGGAGCTGTTTTTT. The encoded protein is CASSFVAGNVNTGELFF.

This chain joins TRBV6-1 and TRBJ2-7; no clear D gene. The CDR3 length is 12 residues. Trimming took off 2 bases at V and 6 bases at J, with 8 bases between the two ends. Germline loops: CDR1 MNHNS, CDR2 SASEGT. CDR3 nucleotide sequence: TGTGCCAGCAGTGAATACCTGTTCGAGCAGTACTTC. It is translated as CASSEYLFEQYF.

The chain recombines TRBV7-2 with TRBJ1-5; D remains unclear. Germline V gene sequence: CDR1 SGHTA, CDR2 FQGNSA. The CDR3 contains 16 residues. Trimming removed 1 base at V and 7 bases at J, with 17 bases between. CDR3 DNA: TGTGCCAGCAGCTTAGGCCAGGTGGGGTCAAGGCAGCCCCAGCATTTT. It specifies CASSLGQVGSRQPQHF.